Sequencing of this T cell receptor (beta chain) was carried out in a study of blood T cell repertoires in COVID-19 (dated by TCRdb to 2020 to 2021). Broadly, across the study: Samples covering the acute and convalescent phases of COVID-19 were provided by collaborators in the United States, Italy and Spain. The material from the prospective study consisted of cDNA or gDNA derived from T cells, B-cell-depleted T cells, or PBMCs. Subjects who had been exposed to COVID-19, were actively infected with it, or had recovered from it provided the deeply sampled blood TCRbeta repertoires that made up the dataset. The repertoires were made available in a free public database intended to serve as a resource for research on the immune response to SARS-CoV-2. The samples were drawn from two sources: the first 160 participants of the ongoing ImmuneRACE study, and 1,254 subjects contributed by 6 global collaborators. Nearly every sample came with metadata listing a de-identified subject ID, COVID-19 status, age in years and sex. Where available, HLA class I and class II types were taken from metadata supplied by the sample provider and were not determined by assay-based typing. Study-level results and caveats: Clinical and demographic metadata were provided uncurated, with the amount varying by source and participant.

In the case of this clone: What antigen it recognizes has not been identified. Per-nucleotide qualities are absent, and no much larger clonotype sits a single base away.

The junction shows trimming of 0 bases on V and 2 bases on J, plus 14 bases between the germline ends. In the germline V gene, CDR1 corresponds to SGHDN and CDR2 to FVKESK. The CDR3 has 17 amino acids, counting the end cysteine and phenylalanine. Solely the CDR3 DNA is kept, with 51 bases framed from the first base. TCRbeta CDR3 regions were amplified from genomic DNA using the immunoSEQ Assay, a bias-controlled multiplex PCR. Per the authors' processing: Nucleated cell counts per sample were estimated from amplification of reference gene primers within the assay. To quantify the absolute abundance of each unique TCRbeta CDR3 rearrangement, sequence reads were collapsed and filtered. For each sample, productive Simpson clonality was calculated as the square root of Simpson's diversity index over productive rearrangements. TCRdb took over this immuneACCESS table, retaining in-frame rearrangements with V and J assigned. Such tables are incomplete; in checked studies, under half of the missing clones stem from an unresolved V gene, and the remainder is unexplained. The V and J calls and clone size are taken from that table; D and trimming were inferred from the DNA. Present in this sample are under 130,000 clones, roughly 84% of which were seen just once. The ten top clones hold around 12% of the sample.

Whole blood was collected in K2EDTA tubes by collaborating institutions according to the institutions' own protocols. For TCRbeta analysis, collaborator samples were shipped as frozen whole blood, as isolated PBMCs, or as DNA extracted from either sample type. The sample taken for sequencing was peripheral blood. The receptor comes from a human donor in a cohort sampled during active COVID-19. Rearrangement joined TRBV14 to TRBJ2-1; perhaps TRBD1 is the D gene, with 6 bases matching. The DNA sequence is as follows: TGTGCCAGCAGCCAAGATCTCGGGACACCGACCTACAATGAGCAGTTCTTC. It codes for CASSQDLGTPTYNEQFF.